Shown below are 32 T cell receptor beta chains from a single sample sequenced in a study of blood T cell repertoires in COVID-19. The method was immunoSEQ multiplex PCR; TCRdb's version includes in-frame clones alone and lacks a portion of them. Seen here are some 270,000 clones, roughly 89% observed once, and the top ten hold around 2.1%. Source material: peripheral blood. The receptors come from a man over 45 with acute or convalescent COVID-19.

The chain couples TRBV7-9 to TRBJ1-1; D is unresolved. The V end lost 5 bases, the J end lost 12 bases, and 19 bases lay between the germline ends. The CDR3 is made up of 13 amino acids. Germline V gives CDR1 SEHNR, CDR2 FQNEAQ (reference sequence). The DNA for the CDR3 is TGTGCCAGCAGCCTCGAGGATTACCCCCGCTCTTTCTTT. Its protein is CASSLEDYPRSFF.

This chain joins TRBV7-9 and TRBJ1-4, with 10 positions matching TRBD1. CDR1 is SEHNR, CDR2 FQNEAQ, per germline (reference sequence). The CDR3 extends over 14 amino acids. J was trimmed by 7 bases and V by 4 bases; bases with no gene match: 3. CDR3 bases: TGTGCCAGCAGCTCCGACAGGGGGCCTGAAAAACTGTTTTTT. Its protein product is CASSSDRGPEKLFF.

The rearrangement links TRBV24-1 to TRBJ2-2; TRBD1 agrees at 9 bases. Germline V CDR1 and CDR2: KGHDR, SFDVKD. The CDR3 has 17 residues. V lost 5 bases and J lost 4; bases outside the gene matches: 10. The CDR3 region is CATSGLTGGAGTGELFF. CDR3 sequence (DNA): TGTGCCACCAGTGGCCTCACAGGGGGCGCGGGCACCGGGGAGCTGTTTTTT.

This clone was observed once. This CDR3 is CASSLERGDQYF. CDR3 nucleotides: TGTGCCAGCAGCTTAGAGCGGGGGGATCAGTACTTC. This chain joins TRBV7-9 and TRBJ2-4, with 9 bases identical to TRBD2. Germline V CDR1 and CDR2: SEHNR, FQNEAQ (reference sequence). Trimming removed 1 base from V and 12 bases from J; junction bases left unmatched: 1. This CDR3 is built from 12 residues.

The J gene is TRBJ1-2, the V gene TRBV3-1 (or the pseudogene TRBV3-2), with D uncertain. V lost 2 bases to trimming and J lost 4 bases, with 11 bases between them. Germline lookup yields CDR1 LGHDT and CDR2 YNNKEL (reference sequence). This CDR3 is 14 amino acids long. DNA of the CDR3: TGTGCCAGCAGCCAATCGGAGACGGCCTATGGCTACACCTTC. Protein: CASSQSETAYGYTF.

This sequence joins TRBV5-1 and TRBJ2-7; 8 nucleotides match TRBD2. This CDR3 has 15 residues. Germline-derived CDR1 and CDR2 are SGHRS and YFSETQ. Trimming took 2 bases from V and 0 from J; bases not matched to a gene: 4. The CDR3 region is CASSLAGASSYEQYF. The CDR3 nucleotides read TGCGCCAGCAGCTTAGCGGGGGCGAGCTCCTACGAGCAGTACTTC.

Remarks on this clone: The same CDR3 arises from other DNA sequences in this sample as well. CDR3 protein: CASSLVLNTEAFF. In nucleotides, the CDR3 is TGCGCCAGCAGCTTGGTACTCAACACTGAAGCTTTCTTT. The rearrangement uses TRBV5-1 and TRBJ1-1; no reliable D call. The V gene's germline CDR1 is SGHRS and CDR2 YFSETQ. The V end lost 0 bases, the J end lost 2 bases, and 5 bases lay between the germline ends. This CDR3 is built from 13 residues. Supplemented by reference TRBV5-1 and TRBJ1-1, the full variable domain reads KAGVTQTPRYLIKTRGQQVTLSCSPISGHRSVSWYQQTPGQGLQFLFEYFSETQRNKGNFPGRFSGRQFSNSRSEMNVSTLELGDSALYLCASSLVLNTEAFFGQGTRLTVV.

This sequence joins TRBV7-9 and TRBJ1-1, with 7 nucleotides matching TRBD1. V lost 5 bases and J lost 11; bases outside the gene matches: 8. CDR3 size: 12 residues. Germline CDR1 is SEHNR and CDR2 is FQNEAQ (reference sequence). The CDR3 DNA sequence: TGTGCCAGCAGCCGGGAGGGACAGAGGGCTTTCTTT. Translated: CASSREGQRAFF.

The gene calls are TRBV11-2 and TRBJ2-6; D not certain. This CDR3 has 16 amino acids. The V gene's germline CDR1 is SGHAT and CDR2 FQNNGV. Trimming removed 1 base from V and 4 bases from J, with 11 bases in between. This CDR3 reads CASSLVGSTGANVLTF. In nucleotides, the CDR3 is TGTGCCAGCAGCTTAGTGGGCAGTACCGGGGCCAACGTCCTGACTTTC.

The gene calls are TRBV30 and TRBJ1-2; 7 bases fit TRBD1. Germline values: CDR1 GTSNPN, CDR2 SVGIG (reference sequence). The V segment lost 0 bases and the J segment 3 bases; nucleotides outside the gene matches: 1. CDR3 length: 13 residues. The CDR3 region is CAWSVGTDYGYTF. The CDR3 region has the DNA TGTGCCTGGAGTGTGGGGACAGACTATGGCTACACCTTC.

The J gene is TRBJ2-7, the V gene TRBV5-1, with a weak D call TRBD1 (6 bases). V was shortened by 3 bases and J by 5 bases, with 15 bases between the two germline ends. There are 14 residues in the CDR3. Germline V gene data show CDR1 as SGHRS and CDR2 as YFSETQ. CDR3 sequence: CASSSQTGSNEQYF. In DNA, the CDR3 is TGCGCCAGCAGCTCACAGACAGGTAGCAACGAGCAGTACTTC.

The V gene is TRBV9, the J gene TRBJ1-2; D gene uncertain. Trimming removed 0 bases at V and 4 bases at J, with 7 bases between. The germline V gene has CDR1 SGDLS and CDR2 YYNGEE. This CDR3 spans 13 amino acids. CDR3 in amino acids: CASSVDASYGYTF. The CDR3 bases are TGTGCCAGCAGCGTAGACGCGAGCTATGGCTACACCTTC.

This clone came up a few times. This chain uses TRBV5-5 with TRBJ2-7; D is unclear. The length of the CDR3 is 14 residues. CDR1 is SGHKS and CDR2 is YYEKEE in the germline V gene (reference sequence). Trimming shortened V by 2 bases and J by 4 bases, and 13 bases separated the two germline ends. The CDR3: CASSFSGVVYEQYF. DNA of the CDR3: TGTGCCAGCAGCTTTTCCGGAGTAGTATACGAGCAGTACTTC.

The chain combines TRBV6-5 with TRBJ2-2; 7 nucleotides match TRBD2. Per germline, CDR1 MNHEY and CDR2 SVGAGI. The CDR3 totals 14 residues. Trimming cost V 6 bases and J 5 bases; bases outside gene matches: 6. CDR3 in amino acids: CASRILASTGELFF. The CDR3 DNA reads as TGTGCCAGCAGGATACTAGCGTCGACCGGGGAGCTGTTTTTT.

This rearrangement joins TRBV6-5 to TRBJ1-4; possibly TRBD1 for D (6 bases). This CDR3 spans 15 amino acids. Germline CDR1 and CDR2: MNHEY and SVGAGI. V gave up 0 bases and J gave up 15 bases, with 20 bases separating them. DNA for the CDR3: TGTGCCAGCAGTTACTCGGGTACATCTACAGAGGGGGTGTTTTTT. Translated: CASSYSGTSTEGVFF.

This chain links TRBV7-2 with TRBJ2-5; 7 bases are a match to TRBD1. The V and J ends lost 5 bases and 5 bases, in that order; junction bases with no gene match: 8. Germline-derived CDR1 and CDR2 are SGHTA and FQGNSA. This CDR3 region has 14 residues. CDR3 loop: CASSPRQGRETQYF. In nucleotides, the CDR3 is TGTGCCAGCAGCCCCAGACAGGGTCGGGAGACCCAGTACTTC.

This rearrangement joins TRBV6-5 to TRBJ1-2, with TRBD1 matching over 7 bases. The germline gives CDR1 MNHEY, CDR2 SVGAGI. Germline trimming cut 5 bases from V and 7 bases from J; bases unmatched to any gene: 7. This CDR3 is built from 13 residues. The CDR3 DNA reads as TGTGCCAGCAGTAACGACAGGGATCGTGGCTACACCTTC. Amino acid sequence: CASSNDRDRGYTF.

V is TRBV5-1 and J is TRBJ1-2; 7 nucleotides line up with TRBD1. With V trimmed by 4 bases and J by 14 bases, 20 bases remained unmatched. Germline V gene lookup returns CDR1 SGHRS and CDR2 YFSETQ. The CDR3 has 15 residues. In nucleotides, the CDR3 is TGCGCCAGCAGCCCCGAGTTTGGGACAGTCTTCCCAGAGACCTTC. Translated: CASSPEFGTVFPETF. The entire variable domain, with the rest obtained from reference TRBV5-1 and TRBJ1-2, is as follows: KAGVTQTPRYLIKTRGQQVTLSCSPISGHRSVSWYQQTPGQGLQFLFEYFSETQRNKGNFPGRFSGRQFSNSRSEMNVSTLELGDSALYLCASSPEFGTVFPETFGSGTRLTVV.

The chain combines TRBV5-1 with TRBJ2-1; D possibly corresponds to TRBD2 (6 bases). Germline CDR1 SGHRS, CDR2 YFSETQ. Trimming pared 2 bases from V and 1 base from J, leaving 13 bases between. This CDR3 contains 16 residues. CDR3 protein: CASSFQFGGSYNEQFF. The CDR3, as DNA: TGCGCCAGCAGCTTCCAGTTCGGGGGATCCTACAATGAGCAGTTCTTC.

The chain couples TRBV4-1 to TRBJ1-3; D gene ambiguous. Germline V CDR1 and CDR2: MGHRA, YSYEKL. The V end was cut by 1 base, the J end by 4 bases, with 14 bases between. The CDR3 consists of 16 residues. CDR3 protein: CASSQAPRGSGNTIYF. Written as DNA, the CDR3 is TGCGCCAGCAGCCAAGCCCCCCGGGGATCCGGAAACACCATATATTTT.

The chain joins TRBV9 to TRBJ1-1, with D perhaps matching TRBD1 (6 bases). CDR1 is SGDLS and CDR2 is YYNGEE in the germline V gene. V shed 0 bases and J shed 5 bases, with 11 bases lying between them. The CDR3 runs to 14 residues. CDR3 loop: CASSVGQATTEAFF. CDR3 nucleotide sequence: TGTGCCAGCAGCGTAGGACAGGCGACAACTGAAGCTTTCTTT.

With regard to this clone: The sample has other DNA sequences that encode this CDR3 too. This sequence joins TRBV7-3 and TRBJ2-2; 7 nucleotides line up with TRBD1. Unmatched junction bases numbered 2, after V lost 5 bases and J lost 5 bases. The V gene's germline CDR1 is SGHTA and CDR2 FQGTGA. The CDR3 totals 13 residues. In DNA, the CDR3 is TGTGCCAGCAGCCCACAGGGGACCGGGGAGCTGTTTTTT. Its protein product is CASSPQGTGELFF.

Only one count was recorded for this clone. The chain recombines TRBV18 with TRBJ2-7, with 7 bases fitting TRBD1. There are 14 residues in the CDR3. V shed 3 bases, J shed 2 bases, and the junction held 4 bases outside the gene matches. The germline gives CDR1 KGHSH, CDR2 LQKENI. The DNA for the CDR3 is TGTGCCAGCTCACCTCCGGGACAGACCTACGAGCAGTACTTC. Protein sequence: CASSPPGQTYEQYF.

This clone has just one count. This chain links TRBV2 with TRBJ2-5; a possible D gene is TRBD1 (6 bases). This CDR3 comprises 14 residues. Deletions cut 1 base from V and 7 bases from J, with 13 bases between. The germline V gene encodes CDR1 SNHLY and CDR2 FYNNEI. Written as DNA, the CDR3 is TGTGCCAGCAGTGAAGAGCAGGGGTTCACGACCCAGTACTTC. This codes for CASSEEQGFTTQYF.

V gene TRBV30 combines with J gene TRBJ1-2, with D possibly TRBD1 on 5 matching bases. The V end was cut by 2 bases, the J end by 7 bases, with 11 bases between. The CDR3 spans 12 residues. The germline CDR1 and CDR2 sequences are GTSNPN and SVGIG (reference sequence). CDR3 protein: CAWSIGRAGYTF. The CDR3 bases are TGTGCCTGGAGTATCGGCAGGGCTGGCTACACCTTC.

This clone was seen a few times. The chain couples TRBV6-5 to TRBJ1-3, with 9 bases matching TRBD1. Trimming took 6 bases from V and 2 from J; bases not matched to a gene: 5. Germline V gene sequence: CDR1 MNHEY, CDR2 SVGAGI. This CDR3 is built from 15 residues. This CDR3 is CASSRGTGPGNTIYF. DNA of the CDR3: TGTGCCAGCAGCCGCGGGACAGGGCCTGGAAACACCATATATTTT.

The chain recombines TRBV5-1 with TRBJ1-6; D gene uncertain. The CDR3 runs 18 residues. V was trimmed by 0 bases and J by 0 bases, leaving 13 bases between them. Germline values: CDR1 SGHRS, CDR2 YFSETQ. CDR3 residues: CASSLDRHETSYNSPLHF. The CDR3 DNA is TGCGCCAGCAGCTTGGATAGACACGAAACCTCCTATAATTCACCCCTCCACTTT.

This chain connects TRBV5-8 to TRBJ1-2; TRBD1 aligns across 9 bases. CDR1 is SGHTS, CDR2 YDEGEE, per germline. The J segment lost 0 bases and the V segment lost 0 bases, leaving 6 bases of the junction unmatched. This CDR3 comprises 17 residues. CDR3 sequence reads: CASSLGWGTGPNYGYTF. CDR3 nucleotides: TGTGCCAGCAGCTTGGGATGGGGGACAGGGCCTAACTATGGCTACACCTTC.

This chain links TRBV5-1 with TRBJ2-7; D perhaps matches TRBD2 (5 bases). The CDR3 length is 14 residues. The germline V gene encodes CDR1 SGHRS and CDR2 YFSETQ. The V and J ends lost 6 bases and 5 bases respectively, with 18 bases between them. The CDR3 bases are TGCGCCAGCACCCCGTTGAGAGGGAAGCACGAGCAGTACTTC. This gives the protein CASTPLRGKHEQYF.

This rearrangement joins TRBV18 to TRBJ1-1; D is perhaps TRBD1 (5 bases). Germline CDR1 and CDR2: KGHSH and LQKENI. This CDR3 region has 17 residues. Trimming pared 0 bases from V and 3 bases from J, leaving 17 bases between. The CDR3 nucleotides are TGTGCCAGCTCACCACCCGACACCAGGGTTAAAGACACTGAAGCTTTCTTT. Translating it yields CASSPPDTRVKDTEAFF.

V and J are TRBV20-1 and TRBJ1-2, with TRBD1 identical over 7 bases. V trimming: 3 bases; J trimming: 7 bases; junction bases outside the gene matches: 5. CDR1 is DFQATT and CDR2 is SNEGSKA in the germline V gene (reference sequence). The CDR3 covers 12 residues. The CDR3 sequence: CSASRGDSGYTF. Here the CDR3 DNA reads TGCAGTGCTAGTAGGGGGGACAGTGGCTACACCTTC.

The chain recombines TRBV12-5 with TRBJ2-1; D uncertain. The CDR3 contains 15 residues. V was pared by 3 bases and J by 9 bases, with 18 bases between. The V gene's germline CDR1 is LGHNT and CDR2 FRNRAP. CDR3 loop: CASGFSAGPVGEQFF. CDR3 nucleotide sequence: TGTGCTAGTGGTTTCTCGGCAGGCCCCGTAGGTGAGCAGTTCTTC.